What follows describes a single T cell receptor beta chain. This clonotype appeared once. No cognate antigen has been identified for it. The input lacks base qualities; no much larger clone sits a single base away. A single read is weak support. The CDR3 sequence holds 17 residues, the cysteine and phenylalanine included. The kept DNA is CDR3 alone, 51 bases in frame from the first base. In the germline V gene, CDR1 corresponds to KGHDR and CDR2 to SFDVKD. V ends up 3 bases short and J 8 bases short, with an unmatched junction base count of 10. RNA was extracted using the RNeasy kit, and about 0.5 to 1 ug of the RNA was reverse transcribed with random hexamers. TCR beta CDR3 regions were amplified with the immunoSEQ multiplex PCR assay covering 54 Vbeta and 13 Jbeta segments. PCR amplification bias was corrected by using a synthetic template baseline for primer optimization and computational correction. Per the original workflow: Reads were assigned to V, D and J genes according to IMGT and analyzed in immunoSEQ Analyzer, with only productive sequences retained. Clonality was calculated as one minus the Shannon entropy normalized by log2 of the number of productive unique sequences. Public and private clones were assessed among the 100 most prevalent clones of each patient and control. A clone was defined as Susac-specific if it was absent from the healthy and MS cohorts, from roughly 990 published viral clones and from other ImmuneACCESS disease sequences. TCRdb trimmed the raw reads at Q25, called clones with MiXCR and kept productive beta chains. Here each entry gathers all rows of one CDR3 protein and keeps the most common genes and DNA. TCRdb, rather than the study authors, made the V and J calls. Within this sample are under 200,000 distinct CDR3 sequences, with approximately 94% of them counted one time only. 0.1% to 0.12% of the sample comes from the top ten.

These data originate in a study of CD8 T cells in Susac syndrome (dated by TCRdb to between 2018 and 2021). For context, the study as a whole: Among the Susac syndrome patients who were sequenced, clinically active disease was present in six and clinical remission was observed in eight. At the time of blood withdrawal, Susac syndrome patients were either therapy-naive, taking corticosteroids (with some also receiving IVIg), or on IVIg alone. Repertoire sequencing was used to test whether CD8+ T cell activation and differentiation in Susac syndrome was antigen driven.

Study-wide findings and limitations: The TCR sequencing and HLA analysis was acknowledged to have included a relatively small number of individuals. In patients with Susac syndrome, the CD4+ T cell repertoire showed no detectable clonal expansion.

Peripheral blood CD8+ and CD4+ T cells from healthy donors, Susac syndrome patients and multiple sclerosis patients were profiled using high-throughput TCR beta sequencing. The Susac syndrome patients fulfilled recently defined diagnostic criteria for either definite or probable disease. Bulk CD8+ and CD4+ T cells were purified by magnetic negative isolation, while CD8+ TEMRA cells were enriched using FACS. Blood was collected in EDTA tubes and processed within 24 hours, with PBMCs isolated through density gradient centrifugation. PBMCs intended for TCR sequencing were cryopreserved in liquid nitrogen and were subsequently thawed in a 37 degrees C water bath. Purity of sorted or isolated CD4+, CD8+ and CD8+ TEMRA cells was at least 90%.

This chain joins TRBV24-1 to TRBJ2-1; 12 bases in the junction line up with TRBD2. The sequence derives from a human donor with Susac syndrome. The specimen was CD4+ T cells from PBMCs. For the CDR3, the sequence is CATSDPGLAGNGDEQFF. At the DNA level, the sequence is TGTGCCACCAGTGATCCCGGACTAGCGGGGAATGGCGATGAGCAGTTCTTC.